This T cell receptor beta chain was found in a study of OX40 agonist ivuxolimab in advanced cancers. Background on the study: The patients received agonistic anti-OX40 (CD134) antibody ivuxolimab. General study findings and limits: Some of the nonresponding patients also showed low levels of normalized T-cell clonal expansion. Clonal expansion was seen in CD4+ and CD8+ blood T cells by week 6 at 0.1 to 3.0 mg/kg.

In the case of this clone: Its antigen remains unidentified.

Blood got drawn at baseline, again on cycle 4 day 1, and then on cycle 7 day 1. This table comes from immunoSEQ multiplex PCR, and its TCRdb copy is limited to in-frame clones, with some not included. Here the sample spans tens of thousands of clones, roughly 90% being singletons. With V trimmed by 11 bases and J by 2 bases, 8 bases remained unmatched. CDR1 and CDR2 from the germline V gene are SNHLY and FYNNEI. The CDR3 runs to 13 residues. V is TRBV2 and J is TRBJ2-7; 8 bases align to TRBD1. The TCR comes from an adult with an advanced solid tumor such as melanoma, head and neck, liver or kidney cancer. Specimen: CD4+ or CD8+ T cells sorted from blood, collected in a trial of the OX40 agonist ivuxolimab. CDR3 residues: CAVGATGAYEQYF. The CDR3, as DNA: TGTGCCGTCGGGGCGACAGGGGCCTACGAGCAGTACTTC.